Below are 15 T cell receptor beta chains sequenced from a single sample in a study of Tregs in tolerant kidney transplant recipients. Method: immunoSEQ multiplex PCR; TCRdb's copy keeps in-frame clones and lacks some. The sample lists 110,000 or so clones, 92% occurring once. Sequenced sample: CD4+ T cells from blood. Every receptor here comes from a human donor in good health.

The chain employs TRBV2 and TRBJ2-1; a weak D match, TRBD1 (6 bases). The germline V gene encodes CDR1 SNHLY and CDR2 FYNNEI. Trimming pared 2 bases from V and 10 bases from J, leaving 21 bases between. The CDR3 extends over 16 amino acids. This chain's CDR3 is CASSEPWLARGGEQFF. The CDR3 nucleotides read TGTGCCAGCAGTGAACCTTGGCTAGCCCGAGGGGGAGAGCAGTTCTTC.

The chain is built from TRBV6-5 and TRBJ2-7; TRBD1 is a possible D gene (6 bases). The CDR3 contains 14 residues. With 2 bases removed from V and 2 bases from J, the gap between germline ends came to 10 bases. The germline CDR1 and CDR2 sequences are MNHEY and SVGAGI. The CDR3 nucleotides read TGTGCCAGCAGTTACGGGGGCGGTGCCTACGAGCAGTACTTC. It translates to CASSYGGGAYEQYF.

This chain connects TRBV14 to TRBJ1-2, with a weak D call TRBD1 (5 bases). V was cut by 4 bases and J by 3 bases, with 12 bases left in between. Germline V CDR1 and CDR2: SGHDN, FVKESK. The CDR3 contains 14 residues. In nucleotides, the CDR3 is TGTGCCAGCAGCCCCGGAGGAGGGGACTATGGCTACACCTTC. Amino acids: CASSPGGGDYGYTF.

This clone has a single count. The chain couples TRBV5-6 to TRBJ1-1, with D perhaps TRBD1 (5 bases). Germline CDR1 is SGHDT and CDR2 is YYEEEE. The CDR3 runs to 13 residues. V lost 6 bases and J lost 1, with 10 bases in between. CDR3 residues: CASNEGENTEAFF. Written as DNA, the CDR3 is TGTGCCAGCAATGAAGGGGAGAACACTGAAGCTTTCTTT.

J is TRBJ2-7 and V is TRBV6-6; 9 bases map to TRBD1. V was pared by 2 bases and J by 5 bases, with 7 bases of the junction left unmatched. There are 15 residues in the CDR3. Germline lookup yields CDR1 MNHNY and CDR2 SVGAGI (reference sequence). The CDR3 sequence: CASSYRSGQGHEQYF. CDR3 nucleotide sequence: TGTGCCAGCAGTTACAGATCGGGACAGGGCCACGAGCAGTACTTC.

The CDR3, as DNA: TGTGCCAGCAGACAGAAAGAGACCCAGTACTTC. Encoded protein: CASRQKETQYF. The J gene is TRBJ2-5, the V gene TRBV2; D unresolved. Germline values: CDR1 SNHLY, CDR2 FYNNEI. With 6 bases removed from V and 3 bases from J, the gap between germline ends came to 5 bases. The CDR3 consists of 11 residues.

V is TRBV7-8 and J is TRBJ2-1, with 9 positions matching TRBD1. V dropped 3 bases and J dropped 10; count of bases not matched to a gene: 7. Germline V CDR1 and CDR2: SGHVS, FQNEAQ. The CDR3 sequence is 14 residues long. The CDR3 bases are TGTGCCAGCAGCTTGTACAGGGGGCAAGGAGAGCAGTTCTTC. As protein: CASSLYRGQGEQFF.

This clone occurred once. This chain connects TRBV6-4 to TRBJ2-1, with 9 bases that match TRBD1. Germline lookup yields CDR1 MRHNA and CDR2 SNTAGT. Losses at the gene ends were 4 bases for V and 4 bases for J; bases not matched to a gene: 5. The CDR3 consists of 15 residues. The CDR3 DNA reads TGTGCCAGCAGTGCCGAGGGACAGGGTTACAATGAGCAGTTCTTC. It codes for CASSAEGQGYNEQFF.

The chain joins TRBV7-2 to TRBJ1-3; the match to TRBD1 covers 8 bases. Germline V gene data show CDR1 as SGHTA and CDR2 as FQGNSA. This CDR3 is 16 amino acids long. V lost 6 bases to trimming and J lost 0 bases; unmatched junction nucleotides: 7. The CDR3 loop is CASSHQGAISGNTIYF. CDR3 DNA sequence: TGTGCCAGCAGTCACCAGGGGGCCATCTCTGGAAACACCATATATTTT.

The chain uses TRBV6-1 and TRBJ2-1, with a tentative D call TRBD1 (5 bases). This CDR3 is 11 amino acids long. Per germline, CDR1 MNHNS and CDR2 SASEGT. With 5 bases removed from V and 9 bases from J, the gap between germline ends came to 8 bases. The CDR3 region has the DNA TGTGCCAGCAGTTACCAGGGTGAGCAGTTCTTC. It is translated as CASSYQGEQFF.

The V call is TRBV19, the J call TRBJ1-3; D not certain. Trimming took 5 bases from V and 0 from J, leaving 5 bases between them. Germline-derived CDR1 and CDR2 are LNHDA and SQIVND (reference sequence). The CDR3 spans 13 residues. The CDR3 region is CASSLDSGNTIYF. CDR3 sequence (DNA): TGTGCCAGTAGTCTCGACTCTGGAAACACCATATATTTT.

This clone was recorded once. The V and J genes are TRBV5-4 and TRBJ2-2; no firm D call. Germline V gives CDR1 SGHNT, CDR2 YYREEE (reference sequence). The germline V and J ends were trimmed by 2 bases and 0 bases, with 2 bases remaining between them. The CDR3 loop spans 13 amino acids. CDR3 amino acids: CASSFANTGELFF. The DNA of the CDR3 is TGTGCCAGCAGCTTTGCGAACACCGGGGAGCTGTTTTTT. The complete variable domain, with remaining parts taken from reference TRBV5-4 and TRBJ2-2, reads ETGVTQSPTHLIKTRGQQVTLRCSSQSGHNTVSWYQQALGQGPQFIFQYYREEENGRGNFPPRFSGLQFPNYSSELNVNALELDDSALYLCASSFANTGELFFGEGSRLTVL.

The V call is TRBV7-8, the J call TRBJ2-1, with D possibly TRBD2 on 6 matching bases. V was trimmed by 8 bases and J by 3 bases, leaving 14 bases between them. The germline CDR1 and CDR2 sequences are SGHVS and FQNEAQ. The CDR3 is made up of 14 amino acids. CDR3 region: CASVRGIGYNEQFF. CDR3 nucleotide sequence: TGTGCCAGCGTTCGGGGGATTGGCTACAATGAGCAGTTCTTC.

A few counts support this clone. The rearrangement uses TRBV30 and TRBJ1-1; D gene uncertain. Trimming left V 4 bases short and J 1 base short, with 16 bases between. The CDR3 runs 15 residues. The germline gives CDR1 GTSNPN, CDR2 SVGIG (reference sequence). CDR3 DNA sequence: TGTGCCTGGAACCCCGGACCGACCACGAACACTGAAGCTTTCTTT. This encodes CAWNPGPTTNTEAFF.

This sequence joins TRBV7-6 and TRBJ1-1, with 8 nucleotides matching TRBD1. Germline CDR1 and CDR2: SGHVS and FNYEAQ. V lost 8 bases to trimming and J lost 1 base; unmatched junction nucleotides: 0. This CDR3 contains 12 residues. The CDR3 nucleotides read TGTGCCAGCGGGACAGGGAACACTGAAGCTTTCTTT. Its protein product is CASGTGNTEAFF. The whole variable domain, remainder taken from reference TRBV7-6 and TRBJ1-1, is GAGVSQSPRYKVTKRGQDVALRCDPISGHVSLYWYRQALGQGPEFLTYFNYEAQQDKSGLPNDRFSAERPEGSISTLTIQRTEQRDSAMYRCASGTGNTEAFFGQGTRLTVV.